A single sample gave rise to the 5 T cell receptor beta chains below, sequenced in a study of post-analysis software for immune sequencing data. Findings of the study overall: Patients used about five TRBV segments, including TRBV5-6, TRBV5-1 and TRBV20-1, more often than controls.

These receptors lack a known antigen. Each TCR beta cDNA library carried unique molecular identifiers. TCRdb redid the calling of the PCR reads with MiXCR, one entry per CDR3 protein. The data hold 380,000 or so distinct CDR3 sequences, with around 33% observed a single time. The sequencing sample was made of blood. These TCRs come from a girl aged 5-17 years with multiple sclerosis.

This clonotype was observed many times. This chain links TRBV5-1 with TRBJ1-2; 10 bases align to TRBD1. Germline assignment: CDR1 SGHRS and CDR2 YFSETQ. The CDR3 consists of 13 residues. Germline trimming cut 4 bases from V and 8 bases from J; bases unmatched to any gene: 5. The chain's CDR3 is CASSPTGGDGYTF. The CDR3 nucleotides read TGCGCCAGCAGCCCGACAGGGGGCGACGGCTACACCTTC.

This clonotype was seen ten or more times. The chain carries TRBV4-1 and TRBJ1-2, with 10 bases that match TRBD1. The germline V gene encodes CDR1 MGHRA and CDR2 YSYEKL. With 3 bases clipped from V and 3 bases from J, the junction kept 10 bases outside the gene matches. The length of the CDR3 is 17 residues. The CDR3 DNA reads TGCGCCAGCAGCCACCTAGGGGGGACAGGGGCCCACTATGGCTACACCTTC. Its protein is CASSHLGGTGAHYGYTF.

The rearrangement links TRBV10-3 to TRBJ1-2, with D hard to call. Germline V gene lookup returns CDR1 ENHRY and CDR2 SYGVKD. V lost 3 bases and J 4 bases, leaving 21 bases between the germline ends. CDR3 length: 17 residues. In DNA, the CDR3 is TGTGCCATCAGTGAAGCGAAGTCACCAAGGGAAGGCTATGGCTACACCTTC. It is translated as CAISEAKSPREGYGYTF.

The chain is built from TRBV7-2 and TRBJ2-7; TRBD2 is a possible D gene (5 bases). CDR1 SGHTA and CDR2 FQGNSA come from the germline V gene. The CDR3 contains 15 residues. V was trimmed by 0 bases and J by 5 bases, leaving 14 bases between them. CDR3 residues: CASSLAWTSNHEQYF. CDR3 DNA sequence: TGTGCCAGCAGCTTAGCCTGGACTTCCAACCACGAGCAGTACTTC.

In its sample, this clonotype was seen a few times. J is TRBJ2-5 and V is TRBV9, with 11 bases identical to TRBD2. With 2 bases clipped from V and 2 bases from J, the junction kept 2 bases outside the gene matches. The CDR3 covers 15 residues. The germline V gene encodes CDR1 SGDLS and CDR2 YYNGEE. Here the CDR3 DNA reads TGTGCCAGCAGCGTCACTAGCGGGGGTCAAGAGACCCAGTACTTC. It codes for CASSVTSGGQETQYF.